The 24 T cell receptor beta chains in this list originate from one sample, sequenced in a study of cytotoxic CD8 clonotypes in ibrutinib-treated CLL. Libraries were prepared by immunoSEQ multiplex PCR; TCRdb keeps only in-frame clonotypes and omits some of them. The sample records 150,000 to 200,000 clones, roughly 80% being singletons. The sequences come from PBMCs, collected after 12 months of ibrutinib treatment. The origin of the receptors is a human donor with chronic lymphocytic leukemia.

This sequence joins TRBV4-3 and TRBJ2-3; TRBD2 might be the D (6 bases). Trimming took 6 bases from V and 4 from J, leaving 20 bases between them. There are 16 residues in the CDR3. CDR1 is LGHNA, CDR2 YSLEER, per germline. The CDR3 region is CASSPHLAVLADTQYF. CDR3 coding DNA: TGCGCCAGCAGTCCTCATTTAGCGGTCCTAGCAGATACGCAGTATTTT.

The chain links TRBV6-5 to TRBJ2-7; D unclear. Germline CDR1 reads MNHEY; CDR2 reads SVGAGI. V was pared by 6 bases and J by 2 bases, with 11 bases between. This CDR3 has 13 residues. Written as DNA, the CDR3 is TGTGCCAGCAGCCCGACCACTACCTACGAGCAGTACTTC. Encoded protein: CASSPTTTYEQYF.

The chain is built from TRBV6-4 and TRBJ1-2; D is unclear. CDR1 is MRHNA, CDR2 SNTAGT, per germline. The CDR3 consists of 15 residues. Between the trimmed V and J ends, which lost 3 bases and 8 bases, there was a span of 19 bases. For the CDR3, the DNA is TGTGCCAGCAGTGAATCGGGTAGGGCGTTGAAGGGCTACACCTTC. It translates to CASSESGRALKGYTF.

The chain has TRBV2 and TRBJ2-5; perhaps TRBD1 as D (6 bases). CDR3 size: 14 residues. Germline lookup yields CDR1 SNHLY and CDR2 FYNNEI. V was trimmed by 1 base and J by 4 bases, leaving 10 bases between them. DNA for the CDR3: TGTGCCAGCAGTGAAGACAGGGCTGGAGAGACCCAGTACTTC. Its protein is CASSEDRAGETQYF. The variable domain in full, completed from reference TRBV2 and TRBJ2-5, reads EPEVTQTPSHQVTQMGQEVILRCVPISNHLYFYWYRQILGQKVEFLVSFYNNEISEKSEIFDDQFSVERPDGSNFTLKIRSTKLEDSAMYFCASSEDRAGETQYFGPGTRLLVL.

This clone appeared a single time. The chain combines TRBV6-5 with TRBJ1-4; TRBD1 matches 9 bases. This CDR3 region has 15 residues. Germline V gene sequence: CDR1 MNHEY, CDR2 SVGAGI. V was clipped by 3 bases and J by 8 bases; unmatched bases: 7. DNA for the CDR3: TGTGCCAGCAGTTATACAGGGGGCTTCCCGGAAAAACTGTTTTTT. Residues: CASSYTGGFPEKLFF.

The gene calls are TRBV27 and TRBJ2-1; D is perhaps TRBD1 (5 bases). The CDR3 sequence is 13 residues long. CDR1 and CDR2 from the germline V gene are MNHEY and SMNVEV (reference sequence). Trimming shortened V by 6 bases and J by 11 bases, and 17 bases separated the two germline ends. DNA for the CDR3: TGTGCCAGCAGACAGGAACCTACAGTAAAGCAGTTCTTC. It specifies CASRQEPTVKQFF.

The chain uses TRBV18 and TRBJ1-2; D is unresolved. The CDR3 totals 15 residues. Germline lookup yields CDR1 KGHSH and CDR2 LQKENI. V gave up 0 bases and J gave up 1 base, with 9 bases separating them. In nucleotides, the CDR3 is TGTGCCAGCTCACCACCGATAGACGGTAACTATGGCTACACCTTC. This gives the protein CASSPPIDGNYGYTF.

The chain couples TRBV7-9 to TRBJ2-3; 9 bases align to TRBD2. The germline CDR1 and CDR2 sequences are SEHNR and FQNEAQ (reference sequence). CDR3 length equals 15 residues. The trim removed 1 base at V and 6 bases at J, leaving 5 bases unmatched. The CDR3 loop reads CASSLGTSAGDTQYF. CDR3 sequence (DNA): TGTGCCAGCAGCTTAGGGACTAGCGCTGGGGATACGCAGTATTTT.

The chain links TRBV7-2 to TRBJ2-7; TRBD2 agrees at 13 bases. The germline V gene has CDR1 SGHTA and CDR2 FQGNSA. The CDR3 covers 15 residues. V dropped 5 bases and J dropped 2; count of bases not matched to a gene: 3. Here the CDR3 reads CASSRTSGGAYEQYF. The CDR3 DNA sequence: TGTGCCAGCAGCCGAACTAGCGGGGGGGCCTACGAGCAGTACTTC.

The chain couples TRBV27 to TRBJ2-3, with D tentatively TRBD2 (6 bases). The length of the CDR3 is 13 residues. CDR1 is MNHEY and CDR2 is SMNVEV in the germline V gene (reference sequence). V was clipped by 5 bases and J by 7 bases, with 13 bases between them. The CDR3 DNA reads TGTGCCAGCAGTGCGGGACTGCCCAATACGCAGTATTTT. It codes for CASSAGLPNTQYF.

The DNA of the CDR3 is TGTGCCAGCAGGTCGACCACCAGGACCTACAATGAGCAGTTCTTC. It yields the protein CASRSTTRTYNEQFF. The gene calls are TRBV11-1 and TRBJ2-1; D remains ambiguous. There are 15 residues in the CDR3. CDR1 and CDR2 (germline): SGHAT, FQDESV (reference sequence). Trimming removed 6 bases from V and 2 bases from J, with 14 bases in between.

This chain uses TRBV7-3 with TRBJ1-2; D perhaps matches TRBD1 (5 bases). Germline CDR1 is SGHTA and CDR2 is FQGTGA. The V end lost 5 bases, the J end lost 5 bases, and 18 bases lay between the germline ends. There are 15 residues in the CDR3. CDR3 DNA sequence: TGTGCCAGCAGCCCAAATGACGGAGGGGCGTATGGCTACACCTTC. Protein product: CASSPNDGGAYGYTF. The full variable domain, with the rest looked up from reference TRBV7-3 and TRBJ1-2, is GAGVSQTPSNKVTEKGKYVELRCDPISGHTALYWYRQSLGQGPEFLIYFQGTGAADDSGLPNDRFFAVRPEGSVSTLKIQRTERGDSAVYLCASSPNDGGAYGYTFGSGTRLTVV.

The sample holds a few counts of this clone. The V gene is TRBV29-1, the J gene TRBJ1-2; D remains unclear. Trimming cost V 5 bases and J 7 bases, with 14 bases left between them. The CDR3 covers 12 residues. CDR1 is SQVTM and CDR2 is ANQGSEA in the germline V gene. CDR3 nucleotides: TGCAGCGTTATTGGGGTAGGGAGTGGCTACACCTTC. It translates to CSVIGVGSGYTF.

This chain uses TRBV19 with TRBJ2-1; no reliable D call. This CDR3 comprises 12 residues. Germline V gene lookup returns CDR1 LNHDA and CDR2 SQIVND (reference sequence). V dropped 5 bases and J dropped 9 bases, with 11 bases sitting between them. CDR3 in DNA: TGTGCCAGTAGTCTCAACTACCGTGAGCAGTTCTTC. This codes for CASSLNYREQFF. Full variable domain (missing parts from reference TRBV19 and TRBJ2-1): DGGITQSPKYLFRKEGQNVTLSCEQNLNHDAMYWYRQDPGQGLRLIYYSQIVNDFQKGDIAEGYSVSREKKESFPLTVTSAQKNPTAFYLCASSLNYREQFFGPGTRLTVL.

This clone was picked up one time. The J gene is TRBJ1-1, the V gene TRBV7-2, with TRBD1 as a possible D gene (6 bases). V was shortened by 3 bases and J by 1 base, with 12 bases between the two germline ends. CDR1 SGHTA and CDR2 FQGNSA come from the germline V gene. CDR3 length equals 15 residues. CDR3 DNA sequence: TGTGCCAGCAGCTTTACCGGGACAAGGAACACTGAAGCTTTCTTT. Its protein product is CASSFTGTRNTEAFF.

The CDR3 sequence: CASSLRGSTDTQYF. The CDR3 DNA reads TGTGCCAGCAGCTTAAGGGGCAGCACAGATACGCAGTATTTT. V usage is TRBV7-2 and J usage is TRBJ2-3; tentative D call: TRBD1 (5 bases). V lost 2 bases and J 0 bases, leaving 6 bases between the germline ends. Germline CDR1 is SGHTA and CDR2 is FQGNSA. CDR3 size: 14 residues.

The V gene is TRBV27, the J gene TRBJ1-1; the match to TRBD1 covers 9 bases. Unmatched junction bases numbered 6, after V lost 3 bases and J lost 4 bases. CDR1 is MNHEY and CDR2 is SMNVEV in the germline V gene (reference sequence). The CDR3 extends over 15 amino acids. The chain's CDR3 is CASSLDRGVGTEAFF. CDR3 DNA sequence: TGTGCCAGCAGTTTGGACAGGGGAGTAGGCACTGAAGCTTTCTTT.

V is TRBV27 and J is TRBJ1-5; possible D gene TRBD1, 5 bases. Germline values: CDR1 MNHEY, CDR2 SMNVEV (reference sequence). This CDR3 is built from 16 residues. Trimming took off 4 bases at V and 1 base at J, with 14 bases between the two ends. Here the CDR3 reads CASSSRGGWSNQPQHF. The CDR3 DNA reads TGTGCCAGCAGTTCCCGGGGGGGGTGGAGCAATCAGCCCCAGCATTTT.

This clone occurred a few times. This sequence joins TRBV27 and TRBJ1-5; D uncertain. This CDR3 is 13 amino acids long. The V gene lost 5 bases and the J gene lost 5 bases, with 10 bases spanning the gap. Germline CDR1 is MNHEY and CDR2 is SMNVEV (reference sequence). CDR3 sequence reads: CASSRWEDQPQHF. The CDR3 DNA reads TGTGCCAGCAGTCGATGGGAAGATCAGCCCCAGCATTTT.

This clone was recorded only once. V and J are TRBV5-1 and TRBJ1-5; the D gene is possibly TRBD1 (5 bases). The CDR3 consists of 15 residues. V lost 6 bases and J 4 bases, leaving 17 bases between the germline ends. Germline V gene lookup returns CDR1 SGHRS and CDR2 YFSETQ. The CDR3 loop reads CASTTGTTGNQPQHF. In nucleotides, the CDR3 is TGCGCCAGCACCACCGGGACCACGGGGAATCAGCCCCAGCATTTT.

The genes are TRBV5-1 and TRBJ1-3; maybe TRBD1 (5 bases). CDR3 length: 15 residues. Trimming shortened V by 3 bases and J by 4 bases, and 14 bases separated the two germline ends. Germline-derived CDR1 and CDR2 are SGHRS and YFSETQ. The CDR3 protein is CASSWSLGEGNTIYF. The CDR3 nucleotides are TGCGCCAGCAGCTGGTCGTTGGGGGAAGGAAACACCATATATTTT.

V and J are TRBV27 and TRBJ2-3; 9 bases agree with TRBD2. This CDR3 spans 16 amino acids. The V gene end was trimmed by 5 bases and the J gene end by 7 bases; junction bases not matched to a gene: 13. Germline V gives CDR1 MNHEY, CDR2 SMNVEV (reference sequence). CDR3 in DNA: TGTGCCAGCAGTGACGACTGGAGCGGGGGGATGCATACGCAGTATTTT. Translating it yields CASSDDWSGGMHTQYF.

This clone was picked up one time. The V and J genes are TRBV5-1 and TRBJ2-1; D gene ambiguous. The germline V and J ends were trimmed by 0 bases and 5 bases, with 6 bases remaining between them. Germline CDR1 SGHRS, CDR2 YFSETQ. The CDR3 is made up of 13 amino acids. CDR3 coding DNA: TGCGCCAGCAGCTTGGCGTCGCACAATGAGCAGTTCTTC. Residues: CASSLASHNEQFF.

A single count supports this clone. The chain has TRBV9 and TRBJ2-7; tentative D call: TRBD2 (5 bases). The CDR3 contains 14 residues. Looked up from germline, CDR1 is SGDLS and CDR2 is YYNGEE. Trimming took off 1 base at V and 0 bases at J, with 8 bases between the two ends. The CDR3 DNA is TGTGCCAGCAGCGTACAGGAGGCCTCCTACGAGCAGTACTTC. This gives the protein CASSVQEASYEQYF. The whole variable domain, filled in from reference TRBV9 and TRBJ2-7, reads DSGVTQTPKHLITATGQRVTLRCSPRSGDLSVYWYQQSLDQGLQFLIQYYNGEERAKGNILERFSAQQFPDLHSELNLSSLELGDSALYFCASSVQEASYEQYFGPGTRLTVT.